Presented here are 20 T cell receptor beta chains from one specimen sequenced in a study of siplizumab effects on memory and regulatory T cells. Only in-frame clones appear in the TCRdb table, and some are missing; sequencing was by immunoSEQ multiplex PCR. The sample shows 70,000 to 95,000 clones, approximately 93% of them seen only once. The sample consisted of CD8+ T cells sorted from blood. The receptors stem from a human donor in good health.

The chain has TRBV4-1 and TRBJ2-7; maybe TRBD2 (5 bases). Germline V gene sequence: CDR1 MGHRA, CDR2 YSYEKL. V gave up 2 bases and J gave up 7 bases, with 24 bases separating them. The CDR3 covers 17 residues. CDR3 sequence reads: CASSQPGSRADLREQYF. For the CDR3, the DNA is TGCGCCAGCAGCCAACCTGGCAGCAGAGCGGACCTCCGGGAGCAGTACTTC.

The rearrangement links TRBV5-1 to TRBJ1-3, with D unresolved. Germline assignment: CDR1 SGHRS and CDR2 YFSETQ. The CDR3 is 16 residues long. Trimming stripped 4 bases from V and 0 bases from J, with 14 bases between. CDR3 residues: CASSLDRTVSGNTIYF. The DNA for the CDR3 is TGCGCCAGCAGCCTTGACCGGACGGTCTCTGGAAACACCATATATTTT.

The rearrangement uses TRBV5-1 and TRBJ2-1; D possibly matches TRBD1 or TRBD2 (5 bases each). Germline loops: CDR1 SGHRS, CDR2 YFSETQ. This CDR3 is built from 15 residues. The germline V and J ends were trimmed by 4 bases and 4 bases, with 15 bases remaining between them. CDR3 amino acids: CASSNMPGQYNEQFF. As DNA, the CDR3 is TGCGCCAGCAGCAACATGCCGGGGCAGTACAATGAGCAGTTCTTC. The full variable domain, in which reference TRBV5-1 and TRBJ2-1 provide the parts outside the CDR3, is KAGVTQTPRYLIKTRGQQVTLSCSPISGHRSVSWYQQTPGQGLQFLFEYFSETQRNKGNFPGRFSGRQFSNSRSEMNVSTLELGDSALYLCASSNMPGQYNEQFFGPGTRLTVL.

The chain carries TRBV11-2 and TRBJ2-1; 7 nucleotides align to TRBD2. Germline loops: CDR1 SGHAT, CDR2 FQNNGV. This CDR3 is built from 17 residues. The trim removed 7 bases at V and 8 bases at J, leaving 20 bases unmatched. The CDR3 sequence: CASTQFPAGVGGDEQFF. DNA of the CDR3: TGTGCCAGCACCCAATTTCCCGCGGGAGTAGGAGGGGATGAGCAGTTCTTC.

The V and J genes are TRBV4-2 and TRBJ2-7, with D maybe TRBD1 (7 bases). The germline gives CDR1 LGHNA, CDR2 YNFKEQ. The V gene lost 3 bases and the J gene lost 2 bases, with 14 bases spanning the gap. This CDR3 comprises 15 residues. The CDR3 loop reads CASSQRGQQTYEQYF. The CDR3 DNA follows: TGTGCCAGCAGCCAGCGGGGACAGCAAACCTACGAGCAGTACTTC.

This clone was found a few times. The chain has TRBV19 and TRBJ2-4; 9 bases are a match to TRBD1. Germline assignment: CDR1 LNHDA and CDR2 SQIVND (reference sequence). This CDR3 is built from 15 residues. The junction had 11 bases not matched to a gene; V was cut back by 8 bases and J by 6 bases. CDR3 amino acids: CASGPRDRDINIQYF. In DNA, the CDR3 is TGTGCCAGTGGACCCCGGGACAGGGACATAAACATTCAGTACTTC. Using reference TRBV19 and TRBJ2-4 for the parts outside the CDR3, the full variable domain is DGGITQSPKYLFRKEGQNVTLSCEQNLNHDAMYWYRQDPGQGLRLIYYSQIVNDFQKGDIAEGYSVSREKKESFPLTVTSAQKNPTAFYLCASGPRDRDINIQYFGAGTRLSVL.

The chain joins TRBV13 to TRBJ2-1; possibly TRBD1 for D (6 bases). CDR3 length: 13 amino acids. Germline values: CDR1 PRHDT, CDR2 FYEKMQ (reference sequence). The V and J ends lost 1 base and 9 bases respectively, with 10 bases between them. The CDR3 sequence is CASSLVQGSEQFF. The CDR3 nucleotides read TGTGCCAGCAGCTTAGTCCAGGGGAGTGAGCAGTTCTTC.

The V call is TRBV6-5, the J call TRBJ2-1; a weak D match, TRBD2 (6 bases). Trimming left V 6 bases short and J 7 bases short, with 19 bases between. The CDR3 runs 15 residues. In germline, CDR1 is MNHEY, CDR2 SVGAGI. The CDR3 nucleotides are TGTGCCAGCAGCTTCGGGCCCTATGGGAGGAATGAGCAGTTCTTC. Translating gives CASSFGPYGRNEQFF.

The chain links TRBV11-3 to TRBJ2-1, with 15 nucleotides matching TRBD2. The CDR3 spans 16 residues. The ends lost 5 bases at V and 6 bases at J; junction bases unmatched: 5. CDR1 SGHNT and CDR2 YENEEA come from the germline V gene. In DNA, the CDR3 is TGTGCCAGCAGCCGGGGACTAGCGGGAGGTGGCAATGAGCAGTTCTTC. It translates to CASSRGLAGGGNEQFF.

The CDR3 protein is CASSQEPRGNYGYTF. CDR3 sequence (DNA): TGCGCCAGCAGCCAAGAACCCCGGGGAAACTATGGCTACACCTTC. V and J are TRBV4-1 and TRBJ1-2; no definite D call. This CDR3 has 15 amino acids. Trimming took 0 bases from V and 2 from J, leaving 10 bases between them. Looked up from germline, CDR1 is MGHRA and CDR2 is YSYEKL.

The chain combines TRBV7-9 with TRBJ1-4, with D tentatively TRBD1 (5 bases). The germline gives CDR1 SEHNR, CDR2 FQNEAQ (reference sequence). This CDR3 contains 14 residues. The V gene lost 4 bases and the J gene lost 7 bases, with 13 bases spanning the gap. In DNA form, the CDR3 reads TGTGCCAGCAGCTCGGGACTTAACCGTGAAAAACTGTTTTTT. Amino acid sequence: CASSSGLNREKLFF.

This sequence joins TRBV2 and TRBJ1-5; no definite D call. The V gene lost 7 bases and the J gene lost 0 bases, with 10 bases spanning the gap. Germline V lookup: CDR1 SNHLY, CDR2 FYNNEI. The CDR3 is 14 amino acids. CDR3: CASNGKYSNQPQHF. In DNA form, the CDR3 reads TGTGCCAGCAACGGCAAATATAGCAATCAGCCCCAGCATTTT.

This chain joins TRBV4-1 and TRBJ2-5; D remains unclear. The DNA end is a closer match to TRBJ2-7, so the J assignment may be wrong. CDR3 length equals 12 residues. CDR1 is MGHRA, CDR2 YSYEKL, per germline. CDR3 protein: CASSQDFYEQYF. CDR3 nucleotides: TGCGCCAGCAGCCAAGACTTCTACGAGCAGTACTTC.

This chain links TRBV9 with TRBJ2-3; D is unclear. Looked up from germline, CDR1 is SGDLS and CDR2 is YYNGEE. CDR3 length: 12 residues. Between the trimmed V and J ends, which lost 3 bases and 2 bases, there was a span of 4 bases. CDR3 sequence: CASSAPTDTQYF. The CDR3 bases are TGTGCCAGCAGCGCCCCCACAGATACGCAGTATTTT.

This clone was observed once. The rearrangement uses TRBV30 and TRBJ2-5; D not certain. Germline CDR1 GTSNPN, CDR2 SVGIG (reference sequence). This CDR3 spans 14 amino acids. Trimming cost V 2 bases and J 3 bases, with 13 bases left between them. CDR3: CAWSSTPREETQYF. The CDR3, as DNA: TGTGCCTGGAGTTCGACTCCCCGGGAAGAGACCCAGTACTTC.

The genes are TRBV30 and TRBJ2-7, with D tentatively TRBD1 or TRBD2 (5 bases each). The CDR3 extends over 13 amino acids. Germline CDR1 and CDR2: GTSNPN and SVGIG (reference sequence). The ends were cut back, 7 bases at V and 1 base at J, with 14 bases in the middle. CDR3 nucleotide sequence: TGTGCCTCCCAGGGACGATATTCCTACGAGCAGTACTTC. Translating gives CASQGRYSYEQYF.

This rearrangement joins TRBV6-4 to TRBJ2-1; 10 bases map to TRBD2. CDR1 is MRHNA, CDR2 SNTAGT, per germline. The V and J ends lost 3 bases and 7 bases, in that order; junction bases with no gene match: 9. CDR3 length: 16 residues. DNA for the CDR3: TGTGCCAGCAGTGAGCTAGCGGGAGTGGTTGGTAATGAGCAGTTCTTC. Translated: CASSELAGVVGNEQFF.

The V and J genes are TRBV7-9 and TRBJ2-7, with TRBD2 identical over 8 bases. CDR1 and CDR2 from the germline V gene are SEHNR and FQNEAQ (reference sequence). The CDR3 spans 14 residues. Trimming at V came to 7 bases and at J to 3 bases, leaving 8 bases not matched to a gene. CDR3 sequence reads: CASNQLGLDYEQYF. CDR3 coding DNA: TGTGCCAGCAACCAACTGGGACTAGACTACGAGCAGTACTTC.

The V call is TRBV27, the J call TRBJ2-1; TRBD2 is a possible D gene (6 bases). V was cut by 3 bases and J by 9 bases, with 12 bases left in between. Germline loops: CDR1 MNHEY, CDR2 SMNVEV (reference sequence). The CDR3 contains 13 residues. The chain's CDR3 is CASSLREHPEQFF. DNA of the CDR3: TGTGCCAGCAGTTTGCGGGAACATCCTGAGCAGTTCTTC.

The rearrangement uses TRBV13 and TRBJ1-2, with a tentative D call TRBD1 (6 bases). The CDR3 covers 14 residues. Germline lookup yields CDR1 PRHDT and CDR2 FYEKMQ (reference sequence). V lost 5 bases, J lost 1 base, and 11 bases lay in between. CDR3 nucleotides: TGTGCCAGCAGCGCAGGGGAGGGTAACTATGGCTACACCTTC. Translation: CASSAGEGNYGYTF. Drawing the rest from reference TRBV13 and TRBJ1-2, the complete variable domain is AAGVIQSPRHLIKEKRETATLKCYPIPRHDTVYWYQQGPGQDPQFLISFYEKMQSDKGSIPDRFSAQQFSDYHSELNMSSLELGDSALYFCASSAGEGNYGYTFGSGTRLTVV.